The 24 T cell receptor beta chains reported below all come from one sample, sequenced in a study of blood T cell repertoires in COVID-19. Only in-frame clones appear in the TCRdb table, and some are missing; sequencing was by immunoSEQ multiplex PCR. The table has about 410,000 clones, 89% seen once. The specimen was peripheral blood. The receptors originated from a woman aged 35 to 49 with COVID-19, enrolled during active disease.

The chain recombines TRBV29-1 with TRBJ2-1, with D perhaps TRBD1 (5 bases). Trimming shortened V by 1 base and J by 4 bases, and 23 bases separated the two germline ends. The CDR3 has 18 amino acids. Germline V gives CDR1 SQVTM, CDR2 ANQGSEA. CDR3 in DNA: TGCAGCGTTGAAGGCTTTTTACAGGAAAAGGGCCCGTACAATGAGCAGTTCTTC. This sequence encodes CSVEGFLQEKGPYNEQFF.

The chain recombines TRBV4-2 with TRBJ1-5, with TRBD1 matching 8 bases. The germline V gene has CDR1 LGHNA and CDR2 YNFKEQ. This CDR3 is 16 amino acids long. Trimming removed 4 bases from V and 7 bases from J; junction bases left unmatched: 12. Here the CDR3 reads CASSREPTGVNQPQHF. The DNA for the CDR3 is TGTGCCAGCAGCCGAGAACCGACAGGGGTCAACCAGCCCCAGCATTTT.

In its sample, this clone was seen once. The gene calls are TRBV28 and TRBJ1-5; D is undetermined. This CDR3 has 14 amino acids. Germline-derived CDR1 and CDR2 are MDHEN and SYDVKM. V lost 3 bases, J lost 2 bases, and 8 bases lay in between. The CDR3 protein is CASSFKRGNQPQHF. For the CDR3, the DNA is TGTGCCAGCAGTTTCAAGAGGGGCAATCAGCCCCAGCATTTT.

CDR3 region: CASSQASGGYLSQPQHF. CDR3 coding DNA: TGCGCCAGCAGCCAAGCCTCCGGCGGATACCTTAGCCAGCCCCAGCATTTT. The V and J genes are TRBV4-3 and TRBJ1-5, with D hard to call. CDR1 LGHNA and CDR2 YSLEER come from the germline V gene. The CDR3 spans 17 residues. V was trimmed by 1 base and J by 7 bases, leaving 20 bases between them.

The chain joins TRBV30 to TRBJ2-1, with D tentatively TRBD1 (5 bases). Germline V lookup: CDR1 GTSNPN, CDR2 SVGIG (reference sequence). CDR3 length: 11 amino acids. The V end was cut by 3 bases, the J end by 8 bases, with 8 bases between. CDR3 nucleotides: TGTGCCTGGAGACAGGCCTATGAGCAGTTCTTC. Translating gives CAWRQAYEQFF. The entire variable domain, with the rest obtained from reference TRBV30 and TRBJ2-1, is as follows: SQTIHQWPATLVQPVGSPLSLECTVEGTSNPNLYWYRQAAGRGLQLLFYSVGIGQISSEVPQNLSASRPQDRQFILSSKKLLLSDSGFYLCAWRQAYEQFFGPGTRLTVL.

The rearrangement links TRBV20-1 to TRBJ2-1; no reliable D call. Germline V gene data show CDR1 as DFQATT and CDR2 as SNEGSKA (reference sequence). The CDR3 has 11 amino acids. Trimming took off 8 bases at V and 3 bases at J, with 8 bases between the two ends. The CDR3 here is CSPRSYNEQFF. CDR3 bases: TGCAGTCCACGGAGCTACAATGAGCAGTTCTTC.

The V call is TRBV7-2, the J call TRBJ2-1; 10 nucleotides agree with TRBD1. This CDR3 comprises 17 residues. The V and J ends lost 5 bases and 1 base, in that order; junction bases with no gene match: 8. The germline V gene has CDR1 SGHTA and CDR2 FQGNSA. CDR3 nucleotide sequence: TGTGCCAGCAGCGCCGCCTGGACAGGGGGGTCCTACAATGAGCAGTTCTTC. Protein sequence: CASSAAWTGGSYNEQFF. The full variable domain, with the rest looked up from reference TRBV7-2 and TRBJ2-1, is GAGVSQSPSNKVTEKGKDVELRCDPISGHTALYWYRQSLGQGLEFLIYFQGNSAPDKSGLPSDRFSAERTGGSVSTLTIQRTQQEDSAVYLCASSAAWTGGSYNEQFFGPGTRLTVL.

This chain uses TRBV6-1 with TRBJ2-7; 9 bases are a match to TRBD1. J gave up 4 bases and V 2 bases, and 15 bases lay outside the gene matches. The CDR3 spans 18 residues. Germline loops: CDR1 MNHNS, CDR2 SASEGT. Here the CDR3 reads CASSESLPGTGKSYEQYF. The CDR3 nucleotides read TGTGCCAGCAGTGAATCGCTTCCGGGGACAGGGAAGTCGTACGAGCAGTACTTC.

The J gene is TRBJ1-2, the V gene TRBV19, with 7 bases fitting TRBD1. From germline, CDR1 is LNHDA and CDR2 SQIVND (reference sequence). The CDR3 sequence is 15 residues long. J was trimmed by 2 bases and V by 5 bases; bases with no gene match: 8. CDR3 residues: CASSPAAGQNYGYTF. The CDR3 bases are TGTGCCAGTAGTCCCGCGGCGGGACAGAACTATGGCTACACCTTC.

The J gene is TRBJ2-7, the V gene TRBV2; 8 bases align to TRBD1. The J segment lost 10 bases and the V segment lost 6 bases, leaving 11 bases of the junction unmatched. Germline V gives CDR1 SNHLY, CDR2 FYNNEI. This CDR3 region has 13 residues. The CDR3 region has the DNA TGTGCCAGCAGAGATGGACAGGGTAGGGTCCAGTACTTC. It yields the protein CASRDGQGRVQYF.

The chain carries TRBV24-1 and TRBJ1-5; D gene ambiguous. CDR3 length: 13 amino acids. V lost 4 bases and J 7 bases, leaving 10 bases between the germline ends. Germline V CDR1 and CDR2: KGHDR, SFDVKD. CDR3 loop: CATSDSVGQPQHF. The DNA for the CDR3 is TGTGCCACCAGTGACTCCGTGGGCCAGCCCCAGCATTTT.

This chain joins TRBV9 and TRBJ2-1, with TRBD2 identical over 8 bases. The CDR3 runs to 16 residues. J gave up 10 bases and V 3 bases, and 15 bases lay outside the gene matches. The V gene's germline CDR1 is SGDLS and CDR2 YYNGEE. CDR3 coding DNA: TGTGCCAGCAGCGCCCTGCGAGGTCTGGGACTAGGGGAGCAGTTCTTC. This codes for CASSALRGLGLGEQFF.

V usage is TRBV28 and J usage is TRBJ2-6; D is unclear. CDR1 and CDR2 (germline): MDHEN, SYDVKM. CDR3 size: 15 residues. With 5 bases removed from V and 4 bases from J, the gap between germline ends came to 12 bases. CDR3 sequence: CASSILRGGANVLTF. CDR3 DNA: TGTGCCAGCAGTATCCTGCGAGGAGGGGCCAACGTCCTGACTTTC.

V gene TRBV19 combines with J gene TRBJ1-4; possibly TRBD1 for D (6 bases). Trimming stripped 7 bases from V and 10 bases from J, with 19 bases between. The CDR3 spans 14 residues. CDR1 and CDR2 from the germline V gene are LNHDA and SQIVND (reference sequence). As DNA, the CDR3 is TGTGCCAGTAACCGAGCTGCAGGGGAGGGAAAACTGTTTTTT. This sequence encodes CASNRAAGEGKLFF.

This sequence joins TRBV7-9 and TRBJ1-2; maybe TRBD1 (6 bases). This CDR3 has 14 amino acids. From germline, CDR1 is SEHNR and CDR2 FQNEAQ (reference sequence). The V and J ends lost 1 base and 6 bases respectively, with 12 bases between them. Written as DNA, the CDR3 is TGTGCCAGCAGCTTAGGCCCAGGGGAGAATGGCTACACCTTC. Translated: CASSLGPGENGYTF.

The chain uses TRBV19 and TRBJ1-5; D possibly corresponds to TRBD1 (6 bases). The germline CDR1 and CDR2 sequences are LNHDA and SQIVND (reference sequence). This CDR3 region has 17 residues. Between the trimmed V and J ends, which lost 3 bases and 1 base, there was a span of 16 bases. This CDR3 is CASSIHAGGLSNQPQHF. The CDR3 nucleotides read TGTGCCAGTAGTATCCACGCCGGGGGGCTGAGCAATCAGCCCCAGCATTTT.

V and J are TRBV7-8 and TRBJ1-1; weak D call: TRBD1 (5 bases). This CDR3 is 14 amino acids long. CDR1 and CDR2 (germline): SGHVS, FQNEAQ. Trimming took 5 bases from V and 1 from J, leaving 11 bases between them. The DNA of the CDR3 is TGTGCCAGCAGCATTGTGGACAAGAACACTGAAGCTTTCTTT. It is translated as CASSIVDKNTEAFF. The whole variable domain, remainder taken from reference TRBV7-8 and TRBJ1-1, is GAGVSQSPRYKVAKRGQDVALRCDPISGHVSLFWYQQALGQGPEFLTYFQNEAQLDKSGLPSDRFFAERPEGSVSTLKIQRTQQEDSAVYLCASSIVDKNTEAFFGQGTRLTVV.

CDR3 bases: TGTGCCAGCAGCGGCGGGCCCCGGGGTGAGCAGTTCTTC. This translates into CASSGGPRGEQFF. The chain couples TRBV7-2 to TRBJ2-1; TRBD2 might be the D (5 bases). In germline, CDR1 is SGHTA, CDR2 FQGNSA. The CDR3 spans 13 residues. V was shortened by 5 bases and J by 9 bases, with 14 bases between the two germline ends. The full variable domain, completed using reference TRBV7-2 and TRBJ2-1, is GAGVSQSPSNKVTEKGKDVELRCDPISGHTALYWYRQSLGQGLEFLIYFQGNSAPDKSGLPSDRFSAERTGGSVSTLTIQRTQQEDSAVYLCASSGGPRGEQFFGPGTRLTVL.

V is TRBV9 and J is TRBJ1-2; TRBD1 agrees at 8 bases. CDR1 and CDR2 (germline): SGDLS, YYNGEE. The CDR3 runs 17 residues. The J segment lost 1 base and the V segment lost 4 bases, leaving 12 bases of the junction unmatched. The CDR3, as DNA: TGTGCCAGCAGCTCCCCGGGGACAGGCAAACGTAACTATGGCTACACCTTC. It translates to CASSSPGTGKRNYGYTF. Based on the CDR3 plus reference TRBV9 and TRBJ1-2, the full variable domain is DSGVTQTPKHLITATGQRVTLRCSPRSGDLSVYWYQQSLDQGLQFLIQYYNGEERAKGNILERFSAQQFPDLHSELNLSSLELGDSALYFCASSSPGTGKRNYGYTFGSGTRLTVV.

This clone was seen just once. The chain couples TRBV5-1 to TRBJ2-3; 9 bases line up with TRBD2. This CDR3 has 15 residues. In germline, CDR1 is SGHRS, CDR2 YFSETQ. The ends lost 3 bases at V and 7 bases at J; junction bases unmatched: 9. This CDR3 reads CASSSSGAAQNTQYF. The CDR3 nucleotides are TGCGCCAGCAGCTCTAGCGGGGCGGCACAGAATACGCAGTATTTT.

DNA of the CDR3: TGCGCCAGCAGCCAAGCTTGGGACAGGACACCCCTAGGAAACACCATATATTTT. Amino acid sequence: CASSQAWDRTPLGNTIYF. V and J are TRBV4-3 and TRBJ1-3; 8 positions match TRBD1. Germline V gives CDR1 LGHNA, CDR2 YSLEER. This CDR3 has 18 amino acids. V trimming: 1 base; J trimming: 4 bases; junction bases outside the gene matches: 12.

This chain connects TRBV10-3 to TRBJ1-1; 7 bases fit TRBD1. Per germline, CDR1 ENHRY and CDR2 SYGVKD. This CDR3 is built from 13 residues. Losses at the gene ends were 6 bases for V and 1 base for J; bases not matched to a gene: 2. CDR3 in DNA: TGTGCCATCAGGGGGGACAGGAACACTGAAGCTTTCTTT. Encoded protein: CAIRGDRNTEAFF.

This chain connects TRBV11-2 to TRBJ1-3, with 7 bases matching TRBD1. Germline CDR1 reads SGHAT; CDR2 reads FQNNGV. The CDR3 consists of 14 residues. The trim removed 1 base at V and 8 bases at J, leaving 5 bases unmatched. The CDR3 region is CASSLGQGGDTIYF. As DNA, the CDR3 is TGTGCCAGCAGCTTAGGACAGGGAGGCGACACCATATATTTT.

This sequence joins TRBV19 and TRBJ2-7, with 7 positions matching TRBD1. The CDR3 loop spans 14 amino acids. The germline CDR1 and CDR2 sequences are LNHDA and SQIVND (reference sequence). V dropped 7 bases and J dropped 4; count of bases not matched to a gene: 10. In DNA, the CDR3 is TGTGCCAGTAACCCGACAGGGTCGTTATACGAGCAGTACTTC. Translation gives CASNPTGSLYEQYF.